This T cell receptor (beta chain) was sequenced in a study of blood T cell repertoires in COVID-19. Study overall: Samples came from the United States, Italy and Spain, spanning acute and convalescent COVID-19. The analysed material was cDNA or gDNA that came from T cells, B-cell-depleted T cells, or PBMCs.

Per the original data handling: Amplification from reference gene primers served as the basis for estimated nucleated cell counts. This table comes from immunoSEQ multiplex PCR, and its TCRdb copy is limited to in-frame clones, with some not included. V and J calls and clone size follow that table, whereas D and trimming were derived from the DNA. The sample has under 250,000 clones; 85% are singletons. In germline, CDR1 is SGDLS, CDR2 YYNGEE. The CDR3 length is 16 residues. The junction had 10 bases not matched to a gene; V was cut back by 0 bases and J by 6 bases. The J gene is TRBJ2-7, the V gene TRBV9, with TRBD1 identical over 9 bases. Sequences were obtained from peripheral blood. The receptor comes from a man aged 50 or older who had recovered from COVID-19. CDR3: CASSVATGTGHVEQYF. CDR3 coding DNA: TGTGCCAGCAGCGTAGCTACTGGGACAGGGCACGTCGAGCAGTACTTC.